The present T cell receptor beta chain was sequenced within a study of T cell responses to AZD1222 COVID-19 vaccine. About the study: Samples with a second dose at about 4 or about 12 weeks were pooled together. Findings and caveats of the study: Reportedly, close to half of spike-specific TCRs are directed against unmutated variant regions. Recipients of two AZD1222 doses showed rising Spike-specific TCR breadth and depth. Repertoires were obtained solely post-peak T cell response.

Clones were sequenced by immunoSEQ multiplex PCR, and TCRdb holds only the in-frame ones, with some missing. The sample lists 95,000 to 110,000 clones, over 90% occurring once. As regards this clone: Its target is unknown.

V was pared by 1 base and J by 8 bases, with 11 bases between. CDR1 and CDR2 from the germline V gene are SGHAT and FQNNGV. The CDR3 sequence is 13 residues long. This TCR was sampled from an adult in good health. The chain links TRBV11-2 to TRBJ1-1; unclear D gene. The starting material was peripheral blood, obtained on day 0 of AZD1222 vaccination. This chain's CDR3 is CASSLALKGEAFF. The CDR3 bases are TGTGCCAGCAGCTTAGCCCTCAAGGGAGAAGCTTTCTTT.